This T cell receptor beta chain was identified during a study of blood T cell repertoires in COVID-19. Overall study: Sites in the United States, Italy and Spain provided acute and convalescent COVID-19 samples.

Study processing details: Estimation of nucleated cell counts relied on the amplification of reference gene primers. Some clones are missing from TCRdb's copy, which holds only in-frame ones; the method was immunoSEQ multiplex PCR. V and J calls and clone size follow that table, whereas D and trimming were derived from the DNA. This table has 150,000 to 200,000 clones, roughly 80% appearing once. Sequencing was performed on peripheral blood. The source is a man between 60 and 75 years old with acute or convalescent COVID-19.

The DNA of the CDR3 is TGTGCCAGCAGCCCCACAGATTATGGCTACACCTTC. The encoded protein is CASSPTDYGYTF. This chain uses TRBV7-8 with TRBJ1-2; D remains unclear. Trimming pared 5 bases from V and 5 bases from J, leaving 9 bases between. The germline V gene encodes CDR1 SGHVS and CDR2 FQNEAQ. CDR3 length: 12 residues.